This T cell receptor beta chain derives from a study of beta chain features in type 1 diabetes. The CDR3 contains 15 residues. The germline CDR1 and CDR2 sequences are LGHNA and YNFKEQ. J gave up 4 bases and V 1 base, and 5 bases lay outside the gene matches. The whole isolated RNA underwent reverse transcription, so sequencing captured expressed TCRB transcripts. Assay: immunoSEQ multiplex PCR; the TCRdb copy retains only in-frame clones and omits some. Among about 230,000 clones listed, over 8.5% were seen once. This chain connects TRBV4-2 to TRBJ2-3; the match to TRBD2 covers 7 bases. The sequencing input was naive CD4+ T cells from blood. The sequence came from a woman younger than 30 in good health. The CDR3 sequence is CASSQAGGAPDTQYF. CDR3 coding DNA: TGTGCCAGCAGCCAAGCGGGGGGTGCACCAGATACGCAGTATTTT.